These 24 T cell receptor beta chains were sequenced from one sample in a study of CD8+ T cells in alopecia areata. Reverse transcription of extracted RNA yielded cDNA, which provided the sequencing template. Sequenced by immunoSEQ multiplex PCR; TCRdb stores in-frame clones only, minus some. The table has some 210,000 clones, 66% seen once. Treatment given: oral pan-JAK inhibitor, 5-10 mg twice daily. This specimen was CD4+ T cells sorted from blood, taken at approximately week 44, from a patient treated with tofacitinib. The origin of the receptors is a human donor with alopecia areata.

The genes are TRBV14 and TRBJ2-6; 7 bases are a match to TRBD1. CDR3 size: 14 residues. Per germline, CDR1 SGHDN and CDR2 FVKESK. Trimming at V came to 5 bases and at J to 2 bases, leaving 0 bases not matched to a gene. CDR3 residues: CASSRGPGANVLTF. The CDR3 DNA sequence: TGTGCCAGCAGCAGGGGGCCTGGGGCCAACGTCCTGACTTTC.

The chain has TRBV30 and TRBJ2-1; D is unclear. Germline V gene sequence: CDR1 GTSNPN, CDR2 SVGIG (reference sequence). This CDR3 has 13 residues. Trimming cost V 1 base and J 6 bases, with 10 bases left between them. The CDR3 sequence is CAWSAGLSNEQFF. CDR3 nucleotide sequence: TGTGCCTGGAGTGCCGGGCTGTCCAATGAGCAGTTCTTC.

This clone was observed a few times. This chain connects TRBV20-1 to TRBJ1-1; D not certain. The CDR3 consists of 11 residues. The germline V gene has CDR1 DFQATT and CDR2 SNEGSKA (reference sequence). Trimming took off 3 bases at V and 1 base at J, with 3 bases between the two ends. As DNA, the CDR3 is TGCAGTGCTAGCTGGAACACTGAAGCTTTCTTT. Its translation: CSASWNTEAFF.

The chain employs TRBV29-1 and TRBJ2-6, with D possibly TRBD1 on 6 matching bases. The CDR3 contains 15 residues. Per germline, CDR1 SQVTM and CDR2 ANQGSEA. The V gene lost 3 bases and the J gene lost 2 bases, with 11 bases spanning the gap. The CDR3, as DNA: TGCAGCGTTGAGAGAGGGGGAACTGGGGCCAACGTCCTGACTTTC. It is translated as CSVERGGTGANVLTF.

The chain recombines TRBV18 with TRBJ2-3, with 9 bases fitting TRBD2. Germline V lookup: CDR1 KGHSH, CDR2 LQKENI. Trimming removed 1 base from V and 4 bases from J; junction bases left unmatched: 6. The CDR3 is 16 amino acids. The CDR3 coding sequence is TGTGCCAGCTCACCACTGGGGCTAGCGGGACCAGATACGCAGTATTTT. Residues: CASSPLGLAGPDTQYF.

The chain joins TRBV29-1 to TRBJ1-1; 9 bases align to TRBD1. This CDR3 comprises 12 residues. Per germline, CDR1 SQVTM and CDR2 ANQGSEA. V lost 4 bases and J lost 10; bases outside the gene matches: 7. As DNA, the CDR3 is TGCAGCGTTGGGGGACAGGGAAGTATAGCTTTCTTT. Its protein product is CSVGGQGSIAFF.

The rearrangement links TRBV30 to TRBJ2-1; D remains ambiguous. Germline V gene sequence: CDR1 GTSNPN, CDR2 SVGIG (reference sequence). The CDR3 loop spans 13 amino acids. V was shortened by 1 base and J by 0 bases, with 4 bases between the two germline ends. The CDR3 nucleotides read TGTGCCTGGAGTGACACCTCCTACAATGAGCAGTTCTTC. This codes for CAWSDTSYNEQFF.

This chain uses TRBV29-1 with TRBJ2-7, with D perhaps TRBD1 (5 bases). Per the germline V gene, CDR1 is SQVTM and CDR2 is ANQGSEA. Trimming stripped 5 bases from V and 5 bases from J, with 10 bases between. This CDR3 contains 11 residues. CDR3 sequence (DNA): TGCAGCGTTCGTGACAGACACGAGCAGTACTTC. As protein: CSVRDRHEQYF.

V usage is TRBV5-6 and J usage is TRBJ2-6, with 8 bases aligning to TRBD1. CDR3 length: 17 residues. Germline CDR1 is SGHDT and CDR2 is YYEEEE. V trimming: 5 bases; J trimming: 2 bases; junction bases outside the gene matches: 9. DNA for the CDR3: TGTGCCAGCAGAATTCAGGGGGCGCTTACTGGGGCCAACGTCCTGACTTTC. This sequence encodes CASRIQGALTGANVLTF.

Only a few counts were recorded for this clone. This rearrangement joins TRBV5-1 to TRBJ2-7; a possible D gene is TRBD2 (5 bases). CDR3 length equals 15 residues. CDR1 and CDR2 from the germline V gene are SGHRS and YFSETQ. V lost 0 bases, J lost 7 bases, and 17 bases lay in between. The DNA for the CDR3 is TGCGCCAGCAGCTTGGGAGGGCTAGCTGGCGGGGAGCAGTACTTC. It encodes CASSLGGLAGGEQYF.

The chain uses TRBV29-1 and TRBJ2-2; D uncertain. Germline V gene lookup returns CDR1 SQVTM and CDR2 ANQGSEA. There are 13 residues in the CDR3. V was pared by 6 bases and J by 6 bases, with 14 bases between. The CDR3, as DNA: TGCAGCGTGGAGACAAGAAACGCCGGGGAGCTGTTTTTT. Protein product: CSVETRNAGELFF.

The chain joins TRBV30 to TRBJ2-5; D gene uncertain. Between the trimmed V and J ends, which lost 3 bases and 2 bases, there was a span of 10 bases. In germline, CDR1 is GTSNPN, CDR2 SVGIG (reference sequence). The CDR3 runs to 13 residues. The CDR3 DNA is TGTGCCTGGAGGGGGTCAGAGCAAGAGACCCAGTACTTC. It yields the protein CAWRGSEQETQYF. Supplemented by reference TRBV30 and TRBJ2-5, the full variable domain reads SQTIHQWPATLVQPVGSPLSLECTVEGTSNPNLYWYRQAAGRGLQLLFYSVGIGQISSEVPQNLSASRPQDRQFILSSKKLLLSDSGFYLCAWRGSEQETQYFGPGTRLLVL.

A word on this clone: This CDR3 fails to terminate in the conserved phenylalanine or tryptophan, so it likely reflects a read error. No DNA is shown, since the ends of the CDR3 on it are uncertain; the CDR3 is the one TCRdb lists. The rearrangement links TRBV23-1 to TRBJ2-7. TRBV23-1 is classed as an ORF, of uncertain function. Ends included, the CDR3 has 8 residues. CDR3 region: CASSPSPL.

This sequence joins TRBV27 and TRBJ2-7, with a weak D call TRBD1 (5 bases). Germline values: CDR1 MNHEY, CDR2 SMNVEV (reference sequence). The CDR3 totals 12 residues. The V and J ends lost 11 bases and 4 bases respectively, with 15 bases between them. The CDR3 bases are TGTGCCTCCTTTGGGGCCGATTACGAGCAGTACTTC. Translating it yields CASFGADYEQYF.

The chain has TRBV11-3 and TRBJ2-2; D perhaps matches TRBD1 (5 bases). The germline CDR1 and CDR2 sequences are SGHNT and YENEEA. The CDR3 consists of 15 residues. V was shortened by 2 bases and J by 0 bases, with 7 bases between the two germline ends. This chain's CDR3 is CASSLRTTNTGELFF. The CDR3 nucleotides read TGTGCCAGCAGCTTACGGACAACGAACACCGGGGAGCTGTTTTTT.

The chain combines TRBV4-3 with TRBJ2-2; D gene unclear. The CDR3 loop spans 15 amino acids. The V gene's germline CDR1 is LGHNA and CDR2 YSLEER. V was pared by 0 bases and J by 4 bases, with 9 bases between. The CDR3 sequence: CASSQEPGRTGELFF. DNA for the CDR3: TGCGCCAGCAGCCAAGAACCCGGACGCACCGGGGAGCTGTTTTTT.

V gene TRBV7-8 combines with J gene TRBJ2-7; tentative D call: TRBD1 (6 bases). CDR3 length: 16 amino acids. CDR1 is SGHVS, CDR2 FQNEAQ, per germline. Trimming shortened V by 4 bases and J by 1 base, and 17 bases separated the two germline ends. The CDR3 bases are TGTGCCAGCAGCTGGACAGAGGTTGGGAAATCCTACGAGCAGTACTTC. This encodes CASSWTEVGKSYEQYF.

This clone was detected once. This chain connects TRBV29-1 to TRBJ1-1; D ambiguous. The CDR3 sequence is 13 residues long. Trimming took off 2 bases at V and 1 base at J, with 8 bases between the two ends. CDR1 and CDR2 (germline): SQVTM, ANQGSEA. The CDR3 here is CSVEKSENTEAFF. CDR3 nucleotide sequence: TGCAGCGTTGAAAAGTCGGAGAACACTGAAGCTTTCTTT.

V and J are TRBV2 and TRBJ1-1, with no clear D. The germline V gene has CDR1 SNHLY and CDR2 FYNNEI. The V gene lost 6 bases and the J gene lost 4 bases, with 12 bases spanning the gap. This CDR3 has 13 residues. CDR3 DNA sequence: TGTGCCAGCAGCCAGCGGCAGAGCACTGAAGCTTTCTTT. Protein product: CASSQRQSTEAFF.

In this sample, this clone turned up once. The chain couples TRBV30 to TRBJ2-6; D is possibly TRBD1 (5 bases). With 4 bases removed from V and 0 bases from J, the gap between germline ends came to 10 bases. The CDR3 is 15 amino acids. The germline V gene encodes CDR1 GTSNPN and CDR2 SVGIG (reference sequence). CDR3 DNA: TGTGCCTGGATAGGGCAGGGCTCTGGGGCCAACGTCCTGACTTTC. The encoded protein is CAWIGQGSGANVLTF.

As for this clone: The sample holds other DNA sequences that translate to the same CDR3. The gene calls are TRBV7-2 and TRBJ1-5, with D tentatively TRBD1 (6 bases). V lost 5 bases to trimming and J lost 1 base, with 9 bases between them. The V gene's germline CDR1 is SGHTA and CDR2 FQGNSA. There are 14 residues in the CDR3. CDR3 in DNA: TGTGCCAGCAGCACACAGGGAAGCAATCAGCCCCAGCATTTT. This codes for CASSTQGSNQPQHF.

The chain has TRBV7-8 and TRBJ2-4; TRBD1 matches 8 bases. This CDR3 is built from 16 residues. The J segment lost 0 bases and the V segment lost 3 bases, leaving 4 bases of the junction unmatched. Looked up from germline, CDR1 is SGHVS and CDR2 is FQNEAQ. This CDR3 reads CASSFGQGGAKNIQYF. For the CDR3, the DNA is TGTGCCAGCAGCTTCGGACAGGGAGGAGCCAAAAACATTCAGTACTTC.

The chain joins TRBV5-6 to TRBJ2-2; D remains ambiguous. The germline V gene has CDR1 SGHDT and CDR2 YYEEEE. V dropped 0 bases and J dropped 1 base, with 4 bases sitting between them. The CDR3 has 14 amino acids. CDR3 bases: TGTGCCAGCAGCTTGGCAGGGAACACCGGGGAGCTGTTTTTT. It specifies CASSLAGNTGELFF. The full variable domain, rest sourced from reference TRBV5-6 and TRBJ2-2, is DAGVTQSPTHLIKTRGQQVTLRCSPKSGHDTVSWYQQALGQGPQFIFQYYEEEERQRGNFPDRFSGHQFPNYSSELNVNALLLGDSALYLCASSLAGNTGELFFGEGSRLTVL.

The chain is built from TRBV15 and TRBJ2-5; D is possibly TRBD2 (5 bases). The germline CDR1 and CDR2 sequences are LNHNV and YYDKDF (reference sequence). V lost 6 bases and J 5 bases, leaving 16 bases between the germline ends. The CDR3 is made up of 14 amino acids. For the CDR3, the DNA is TGTGCCACCAGACCTACCGCGGGCGACGAGACCCAGTACTTC. Its translation: CATRPTAGDETQYF.